These 10 T cell receptor beta chains came from one sample sequenced in a study of control samples from healthy donors and cancer patients. Measured with immunoSEQ multiplex PCR; TCRdb has only the in-frame clones, and not every one. This sample yields 120,000 to 150,000 clones, of which 91% are seen a single time; 3% to 3.5% belongs to the top ten. Sample: blood. The receptors come from a man aged 30 to 39 in good health.

The chain couples TRBV10-3 to TRBJ2-7; 7 nucleotides match TRBD1. Per the germline V gene, CDR1 is ENHRY and CDR2 is SYGVKD. The CDR3 totals 13 residues. V lost 6 bases and J lost 5; bases outside the gene matches: 7. The CDR3: CAIRDRYENEQYF. The CDR3 bases are TGTGCCATCAGGGACAGGTATGAAAACGAGCAGTACTTC.

This chain links TRBV30 with TRBJ2-7; 7 bases fit TRBD1. The ends lost 2 bases at V and 6 bases at J; junction bases unmatched: 16. Germline assignment: CDR1 GTSNPN and CDR2 SVGIG (reference sequence). The CDR3 loop spans 16 amino acids. CDR3 DNA sequence: TGTGCCTGGAGTCCTCGACAGGGAGAGAAACTAATCGAGCAGTACTTC. Protein sequence: CAWSPRQGEKLIEQYF.

In its sample, this clone was seen a few times. The V and J genes are TRBV2 and TRBJ1-2, with D hard to call. The V and J ends lost 6 bases and 1 base respectively, with 15 bases between them. Germline V gene lookup returns CDR1 SNHLY and CDR2 FYNNEI. This CDR3 has 15 residues. CDR3 residues: CASSARRVGNYGYTF. The DNA for the CDR3 is TGTGCCAGCAGCGCGAGGAGGGTGGGTAACTATGGCTACACCTTC. The whole variable domain, filled in from reference TRBV2 and TRBJ1-2, reads EPEVTQTPSHQVTQMGQEVILRCVPISNHLYFYWYRQILGQKVEFLVSFYNNEISEKSEIFDDQFSVERPDGSNFTLKIRSTKLEDSAMYFCASSARRVGNYGYTFGSGTRLTVV.

The chain uses TRBV5-1 and TRBJ2-1; no clear D gene. The V and J ends lost 0 bases and 7 bases respectively, with 8 bases between them. The V gene's germline CDR1 is SGHRS and CDR2 YFSETQ. The CDR3 totals 13 residues. The CDR3 region has the DNA TGCGCCAGCAGCTTGGATCTCGGAAATGAGCAGTTCTTC. Protein product: CASSLDLGNEQFF. Using reference TRBV5-1 and TRBJ2-1 for the parts outside the CDR3, the full variable domain is KAGVTQTPRYLIKTRGQQVTLSCSPISGHRSVSWYQQTPGQGLQFLFEYFSETQRNKGNFPGRFSGRQFSNSRSEMNVSTLELGDSALYLCASSLDLGNEQFFGPGTRLTVL.

The genes are TRBV11-2 and TRBJ1-2; D perhaps matches TRBD1 (5 bases). Germline CDR1 reads SGHAT; CDR2 reads FQNNGV. V was cut by 3 bases and J by 0 bases, with 11 bases left in between. The length of the CDR3 is 15 residues. The CDR3, as DNA: TGTGCCAGCAGCTTGGGGACGCAGACTAACTATGGCTACACCTTC. The encoded protein is CASSLGTQTNYGYTF.

The chain couples TRBV29-1 to TRBJ1-1, with D perhaps TRBD1 (5 bases). This CDR3 contains 11 residues. The germline V and J ends were trimmed by 6 bases and 6 bases, with 11 bases remaining between them. The germline gives CDR1 SQVTM, CDR2 ANQGSEA. CDR3 sequence (DNA): TGCAGCGTCGAGGGAGGGGCTGAAGCTTTCTTT. Translated: CSVEGGAEAFF.

V usage is TRBV5-1 and J usage is TRBJ2-1; 8 bases are a match to TRBD2. The V and J ends lost 1 base and 8 bases, in that order; junction bases with no gene match: 5. The germline V gene has CDR1 SGHRS and CDR2 YFSETQ. CDR3 length: 14 residues. CDR3 DNA sequence: TGCGCCAGCAGCTTGATCGGGGGGGACTATGAGCAGTTCTTC. Encoded protein: CASSLIGGDYEQFF.

V gene TRBV4-2 combines with J gene TRBJ1-2; weak D call: TRBD1 (6 bases). Trimming pared 3 bases from V and 4 bases from J, leaving 15 bases between. Germline assignment: CDR1 LGHNA and CDR2 YNFKEQ. This CDR3 is built from 15 residues. CDR3 nucleotide sequence: TGTGCCAGCAGCCAGGGAATTACAGGGACCTATGGCTACACCTTC. Translating gives CASSQGITGTYGYTF.

This sequence joins TRBV5-1 and TRBJ1-3; D not certain. The CDR3 loop spans 14 amino acids. Germline assignment: CDR1 SGHRS and CDR2 YFSETQ. Trimming shortened V by 4 bases and J by 0 bases, and 8 bases separated the two germline ends. This CDR3 reads CASSPAGSGNTIYF. The CDR3 region has the DNA TGCGCCAGCAGCCCGGCCGGCTCTGGAAACACCATATATTTT.

CDR3 DNA sequence: TGTGCCAGCAGTGAAGTCGGGCCCGCTAACTATGGCTACACCTTC. Amino acid sequence: CASSEVGPANYGYTF. V is TRBV2 and J is TRBJ1-2; D gene unclear. Germline V gene sequence: CDR1 SNHLY, CDR2 FYNNEI. The CDR3 length is 15 residues. Trimming removed 1 base at V and 0 bases at J, with 9 bases between.